The sequence of this TCR beta chain was determined in a study of regulatory T cells in long-lasting Graves disease (dated by TCRdb to the early 2020s). Turning to the overall study: Patients with newly diagnosed Graves' disease had been on antithyroid drugs for under 3 months. Peripheral blood TCR sequencing and RNA sequencing compared persistent Graves' disease patients with newly diagnosed Graves' disease patients. The study was conducted in China and was registered as a clinical trial. A total of roughly 33 samples were covered by TCR sequencing, comprising 13 persistent and approximately 20 newly diagnosed Graves' disease patients.

Broad study findings and their caveats: Sequencing and analysis were restricted to the TCR beta chain. As a limitation, the authors acknowledged that the small sample size may reduce accuracy. Persistent disease showed preferential use of TRBV28, TRBJ1-2 and TRBJ2-5, whereas newly diagnosed disease favored TRBV20-1 and TRBJ2-1. Patients with persistent disease shared more public clonotypes (approximately 2,500) than newly diagnosed patients did (more than 900). The study examined only peripheral blood because the primary lesion, thyroid tissue, could not be accessed. Compared with newly diagnosed patients, persistent Graves' disease patients had lower TCR Shannon entropy and fewer highly expanded clones, which suggests clonal expansion.

The protocol used for the library was multiplex PCR. The reads were generated on an Illumina HiSeq 4000. TCR beta libraries were built with iRepertoire HTBI primers and Arm-PCR amplification of CDR3 regions. PCR products were gel purified before sequencing. The authors' pipeline ran thus. A total of roughly 58 TRBV and 14 TRBJ segments were identified across samples and were used for gene usage analysis of CDR3 amino acid clonotypes. Filtered high-quality paired reads were merged into contigs using COPE and FqMerger. BLAST was used to align contigs to the IMGT TRBV, TRBD and TRBJ reference genes, and CDR3 was defined following IMGT. Any clonotype with a frequency above 0.1% was classified as a highly expanded clone. Repertoire diversity was measured by Shannon entropy, and V-J evenness by the Gini coefficient. Clonotypes shared by more than one individual were considered public. The raw public data were reprocessed by TCRdb itself: fastp quality trimming at Q25, MiXCR clonotype calling, in-frame beta chains only. All rows with the same CDR3 protein become a single entry with the most common DNA and genes. None of the V and J calls come from the authors' own analysis; TCRdb made them. The table for this sample lists roughly 500,000 distinct CDR3 sequences; about 13% of them were counted only once. Clones ranked in the top ten supply roughly 10% of the sample.

Taken with the paper, the label for time point translates to: newly diagnosed GD, antithyroid drugs for less than 3 months. RNA was extracted from PBMCs in TRIzol for both TCR sequencing and RNA sequencing. The diagnosis of Graves' disease followed American Thyroid Association guidelines. Patients for the study were recruited at an endocrinology department in Xi'an, China. From each patient, 7.5 to 10 milliliters of peripheral blood was collected into an EDTA anticoagulant tube. Ficoll Paque Plus density gradient separation was used to isolate PBMCs, and no further T cell sorting was performed. An Agilent 2100 Bioanalyzer and agarose gel were used to assess RNA quality, and a NanoDrop 2000 was used to measure RNA concentration. This clonotype turned up a few times. It lacks a known antigen. No base qualities exist here, and no much larger clone lies one base off it. V lost 5 bases and J lost 6 bases; the stretch between them is 17 bases long. CDR1 and CDR2 are read off the germline V gene (reference sequence) as DFQATT and SNEGSKA. The CDR3 covers 13 residues, taking in both the cysteine and the phenylalanine. Kept here is only the CDR3 DNA, which spans 39 bases and is read in frame from base 1.

These records were also assigned to another study, of T cells in Graves' hyperthyroidism and ophthalmopathy. From the second report: Graves' hyperthyroidism was defined as stable when no progression to ophthalmopathy occurred over 18 months of follow-up. Hyperthyroidism patients were newly diagnosed, with disease duration under 2 months, and aged 18 to 65 years. Any patient with an uncontrolled infection, another autoimmune disease, pregnancy or lactation was excluded. Diagnoses were established on the basis of clinical symptoms, serum thyroxine and TRAb, thyroid ultrasound, and orbital computed tomography. For the first round of RT-PCR on the TCR CDR3, the HTBI primer set was used together with the Qiagen OneStep RT-PCR kit. Most expanded thyroid clonotypes (frequency above 0.001) were also found in blood, which suggests that blood repertoires may mirror thyroid immune responses. Ophthalmopathy was separated from stable hyperthyroidism by a 13 V-J signature model, with roughly 88% sensitivity and roughly 84% specificity obtained in cross-validation and 80%/75% obtained in testing. During validation, the model predicted progression to ophthalmopathy a median of roughly 7.1 months ahead of onset, with approximately 71% sensitivity and around 72% specificity. TCR V-J signatures able to tell the groups apart were searched for in a discovery cohort of 100 patients, of whom fewer than 45 had Graves' ophthalmopathy and under 65 had stable Graves' hyperthyroidism. Prospective prediction of ophthalmopathy was tested in an independent validation cohort consisting of 18 to 20 hyperthyroidism patients and over 15 patients who later progressed to ophthalmopathy. The roughly 94 discovery patients were randomly divided into training and test sets at a 7:3 ratio. Thyroid tissue and blood T-cell repertoires from about six Graves' hyperthyroidism patients were also compared in the study. Once sampling was done, hyperthyroidism patients were given methimazole at a starting dose of 30 mg daily, whereas ophthalmopathy patients were given high-dose intravenous methylprednisolone. A second multiplex PCR round built the libraries, followed by size selection and purification. Paired-end sequencing of the libraries was performed with 100 bp reads on an Illumina HiSeq2000. SOAPnuke was used to process the raw data, removing reads that contained adapters or uncalled bases, had a mean Phred below 15, or lacked an exact match to the constant primer or identifier. High-quality paired reads were merged with COPE v1.2.5, and unique nucleotide sequences were defined as clonotypes. MiTCR v1.1 was used to align clonotypes to the IMGT TRBV, TRBD and TRBJ reference segments. The analysis was restricted to V-J combinations with a frequency above 0.0001, which together covered roughly 99% of the repertoires. A TCS score was defined as the ratio of F50 (clonal expansion) to E x V (chaos), with BLOSUM62-based TCRdist applied between CDR3 peptides within each V-J. Welch's t-statistics and random forest reduced approximately 520 V-J features to 13, which were used in a naive Bayes classifier (R e1071). No statistical method was used to fix the sample size in advance, and group allocation was not hidden from the investigators. According to the paper, TCR Vbeta CDR3 sequencing was carried out on 135 peripheral blood samples, which came from some 41 ophthalmopathy, under 80 hyperthyroidism and some 17 progressor patients.

The sequence derives from a man under 40 with Graves disease. Donor details come from another sample of the same person, matched by shared clones. The chain employs TRBV20-1 and TRBJ2-7; matching of 6 bases hints at TRBD2 as the D gene. The starting material was peripheral blood mononuclear cells (PBMCs), obtained at new diagnosis, from a patient treated with antithyroid drugs. The CDR3 region reads CSAQKAGLGEQYF. The DNA sequence is TGCAGTGCTCAAAAAGCGGGCCTCGGCGAGCAGTACTTC.